The 18 T cell receptor beta chains below were found in one sample sequenced in a study of CD8 T cells in ankylosing spondylitis. Their antigens remain unidentified. The study's findings and limits: A TCR beta motif of eight highly homologous variants appeared characteristic of ankylosing spondylitis blood.

MiXCR was run by TCRdb on the 5' RACE reads, yielding one entry per CDR3 protein. In the table there are about 800,000 distinct CDR3 sequences, over 9.5% of which are singletons. The sequenced material came from blood, either unsorted or a sorted T cell fraction (not recorded which). These receptors were obtained from a male donor with ankylosing spondylitis.

The CDR3 region has the DNA TGTGCCAGCACCGACGGAGGATCAACCACAGATACGCAGTATTTT. Protein: CASTDGGSTTDTQYF. V usage is TRBV28 and J usage is TRBJ2-3; D perhaps matches TRBD2 (5 bases). The CDR3 has 15 amino acids. V lost 7 bases and J lost 2, with 16 bases in between. Germline assignment: CDR1 MDHEN and CDR2 SYDVKM.

This clonotype appeared many times. The chain joins TRBV20-1 to TRBJ2-3, with TRBD2 matching over 13 bases. There are 14 residues in the CDR3. J was trimmed by 6 bases and V by 5 bases; bases with no gene match: 5. The germline V gene has CDR1 DFQATT and CDR2 SNEGSKA (reference sequence). CDR3 DNA sequence: TGCAGTGCTTGGGGACTAGCGGGAATTGATACGCAGTATTTT. Its translation: CSAWGLAGIDTQYF.

The chain combines TRBV5-1 with TRBJ1-6; 7 nucleotides match TRBD1. Germline lookup yields CDR1 SGHRS and CDR2 YFSETQ. This CDR3 spans 14 amino acids. With V trimmed by 7 bases and J by 7 bases, 8 bases remained unmatched. CDR3 DNA: TGCGCCAGCGAGACGCGCAGGGGGAATTCACCCCTCCACTTT. Its protein is CASETRRGNSPLHF.

This clonotype has at least ten counts. The J gene is TRBJ1-1, the V gene TRBV28; D call uncertain. The germline CDR1 and CDR2 sequences are MDHEN and SYDVKM. V lost 6 bases and J 1 base, leaving 9 bases between the germline ends. This CDR3 has 13 amino acids. The CDR3 here is CASSRFRNTEAFF. In DNA, the CDR3 is TGTGCCAGCAGCCGTTTCCGGAACACTGAAGCTTTCTTT.

The rearrangement uses TRBV7-2 and TRBJ2-3, with unresolved D. Germline assignment: CDR1 SGHTA and CDR2 FQGNSA. The V and J ends lost 5 bases and 6 bases respectively, with 9 bases between them. This CDR3 has 12 amino acids. The CDR3 sequence: CASSRLHDTQYF. In DNA form, the CDR3 reads TGTGCCAGCAGCCGGTTGCACGATACGCAGTATTTT.

This clonotype occurred a few times. The CDR3 sequence is CSARIGDWRTEAFF. CDR3 DNA sequence: TGCAGTGCTAGGATTGGGGATTGGAGAACTGAAGCTTTCTTT. The genes are TRBV20-1 and TRBJ1-1; D not certain. Germline V gene sequence: CDR1 DFQATT, CDR2 SNEGSKA (reference sequence). CDR3 size: 14 residues. V lost 3 bases to trimming and J lost 5 bases, with 16 bases between them.

This clonotype was seen only a few times. The V and J genes are TRBV5-1 and TRBJ1-2, with unresolved D. Trimming stripped 0 bases from V and 4 bases from J, with 19 bases between. The CDR3 has 17 residues. The germline gives CDR1 SGHRS, CDR2 YFSETQ. The CDR3 DNA sequence: TGCGCCAGCAGCTTGGAACCAGATTTCACTCCAGGCTATGGCTACACCTTC. This encodes CASSLEPDFTPGYGYTF.

In its sample, this clonotype was seen a few times. V usage is TRBV7-3 and J usage is TRBJ1-1; D is uncertain. This CDR3 has 14 residues. CDR1 SGHTA and CDR2 FQGTGA come from the germline V gene. V was trimmed by 2 bases and J by 2 bases, leaving 9 bases between them. The CDR3 spells CASSLQAANTEAFF. CDR3 in DNA: TGTGCCAGCAGCTTACAGGCGGCTAACACTGAAGCTTTCTTT.

The V gene is TRBV24-1, the J gene TRBJ2-7; D ambiguous. V was shortened by 3 bases and J by 2 bases, with 10 bases between the two germline ends. CDR3 length equals 14 residues. Germline CDR1 KGHDR, CDR2 SFDVKD. In DNA, the CDR3 is TGTGCCACCAGTGATGTGGACCGACCCTACGAGCAGTACTTC. The encoded protein is CATSDVDRPYEQYF.

The CDR3 nucleotides read TGCAGTGCTAGCCACCGACAGAACACAGATACGCAGTATTTT. This encodes CSASHRQNTDTQYF. V usage is TRBV20-1 and J usage is TRBJ2-3; D may be TRBD1 (5 bases). This CDR3 has 14 residues. Trimming stripped 3 bases from V and 2 bases from J, with 12 bases between. The germline V gene has CDR1 DFQATT and CDR2 SNEGSKA (reference sequence).

J is TRBJ2-7 and V is TRBV3-1; D may be TRBD1 (6 bases). Trimming shortened V by 0 bases and J by 9 bases, and 9 bases separated the two germline ends. The length of the CDR3 is 12 residues. The germline V gene encodes CDR1 LGHDT and CDR2 YNNKEL (reference sequence). The CDR3 DNA reads as TGTGCCAGCAGCCAAGATCAGGACAGGCAGTACTTC. It codes for CASSQDQDRQYF.

Ten or more counts support this clonotype. V gene TRBV20-1 combines with J gene TRBJ2-6; 10 positions match TRBD1. Looked up from germline, CDR1 is DFQATT and CDR2 is SNEGSKA (reference sequence). V shed 0 bases and J 0 bases; nucleotides not matched to a gene: 5. The CDR3 consists of 18 residues. DNA for the CDR3: TGCAGTGCTAGAGAGACAGGGGGCACCCTCTCTGGGGCCAACGTCCTGACTTTC. The encoded protein is CSARETGGTLSGANVLTF.

This clonotype has a handful of counts. The genes are TRBV10-3 and TRBJ2-4; tentative D call: TRBD1 (5 bases). This CDR3 has 15 amino acids. Trimming took off 3 bases at V and 0 bases at J, with 9 bases between the two ends. The germline V gene encodes CDR1 ENHRY and CDR2 SYGVKD. CDR3: CAISETGLAKNIQYF. CDR3 DNA: TGTGCCATCAGTGAAACAGGTCTAGCCAAAAACATTCAGTACTTC.

This clonotype came up many times. The J gene is TRBJ1-2, the V gene TRBV7-2; D gene uncertain. The CDR3 sequence is 14 residues long. V was clipped by 5 bases and J by 0 bases, with 10 bases between them. Germline V gives CDR1 SGHTA, CDR2 FQGNSA. In DNA, the CDR3 is TGTGCCAGCAGCCCCGTCGGGGCTAACTATGGCTACACCTTC. Translating it yields CASSPVGANYGYTF.

This clonotype was counted at least ten times. CDR3 bases: TGCAGTGCTAGGGGACAGGCCAACTATGGCTACACCTTC. Translation: CSARGQANYGYTF. The rearrangement uses TRBV20-1 and TRBJ1-2; 8 nucleotides align to TRBD1. After removal of 3 bases from V and 2 bases from J, the junction contained 2 bases not matched to a gene. The germline V gene encodes CDR1 DFQATT and CDR2 SNEGSKA (reference sequence). This CDR3 spans 13 amino acids.

This clonotype was counted at least ten times. The chain couples TRBV20-1 to TRBJ1-2, with 12 bases identical to TRBD1. This CDR3 has 15 amino acids. CDR1 and CDR2 from the germline V gene are DFQATT and SNEGSKA (reference sequence). V lost 5 bases to trimming and J lost 3 bases; unmatched junction nucleotides: 7. The CDR3 loop is CSALGDRGRDYGYTF. CDR3 bases: TGCAGTGCTTTGGGGGACAGGGGGCGCGACTATGGCTACACCTTC.

CDR3 DNA: TGCGCCAGCAGCTCAACAGGGTACCCTCAAGAGACCCAGTACTTC. Its translation is CASSSTGYPQETQYF. The chain has TRBV5-1 and TRBJ2-5; D perhaps matches TRBD1 (6 bases). In germline, CDR1 is SGHRS, CDR2 YFSETQ. This CDR3 is built from 15 residues. V lost 3 bases and J lost 2, with 14 bases in between. Supplemented by reference TRBV5-1 and TRBJ2-5, the full variable domain reads KAGVTQTPRYLIKTRGQQVTLSCSPISGHRSVSWYQQTPGQGLQFLFEYFSETQRNKGNFPGRFSGRQFSNSRSEMNVSTLELGDSALYLCASSSTGYPQETQYFGPGTRLLVL.

This clonotype showed up many times. This chain uses TRBV30 with TRBJ2-1; D remains ambiguous. The V end was cut by 2 bases, the J end by 7 bases, with 9 bases between. This CDR3 comprises 12 residues. Germline CDR1 is GTSNPN and CDR2 is SVGIG (reference sequence). The CDR3 DNA reads TGTGCCTGGAGTCCCAACTGGAATGAGCAGTTCTTC. Its protein is CAWSPNWNEQFF.